This entry features one T cell receptor (beta chain) sequence. Participants had their cohort set by participant-reported clinical history. The sample originates from a study of blood T cell repertoires in COVID-19. Study information: Acute and convalescent COVID-19 specimens originated in the United States, Italy and Spain. T cells, B-cell-depleted T cells, or PBMCs supplied cDNA or gDNA.

V was pared by 3 bases and J by 0 bases, with 2 bases of the junction left unmatched. In germline, CDR1 is SGDLS, CDR2 YYNGEE. CDR3 length equals 15 residues. The authors' processing: Researchers report that nucleated cell counts were estimated from reference gene primer amplification. Produced via immunoSEQ multiplex PCR; TCRdb's table is partial and in-frame only. V and J calls plus clone size are reproduced from that table; the DNA served to infer D and trimming. The sample has some 220,000 clones, about 90% seen once. This sequence originates from a woman in her forties or fifties in a cohort exposed to, infected with or recovered from COVID-19 (not recorded which). Material for sequencing was PBMCs or T cells enriched from blood (not recorded which). The chain uses TRBV9 and TRBJ1-4; 7 nucleotides match TRBD1. The CDR3 reads CASSGDSATNEKLFF. The CDR3 bases are TGTGCCAGCAGCGGGGACAGTGCAACTAATGAAAAACTGTTTTTT.